A single sample gave rise to the 12 T cell receptor beta chains below, sequenced in a study of cytomegalovirus exposure and HLA in healthy donors. Both 60 Vbeta primers and 13 Jbeta primers went into the PCR. Measured with immunoSEQ multiplex PCR; TCRdb has only the in-frame clones, and not every one. The repertoire holds some 150,000 clones, roughly four fifths seen once, with 3% in the top ten. Sequenced: PBMCs. The receptors shown here come from a man aged 35 to 55 in good health and CMV-seropositive.

The J gene is TRBJ2-7, the V gene TRBV6-5; perhaps TRBD2 as D (5 bases). V gave up 8 bases and J gave up 5 bases, with 13 bases separating them. This CDR3 contains 12 residues. Germline V lookup: CDR1 MNHEY, CDR2 SVGAGI. DNA for the CDR3: TGTGCCAGCCGCGGACTCTCGGACGAGCAGTACTTC. This codes for CASRGLSDEQYF.

The chain couples TRBV5-1 to TRBJ2-7; TRBD1 matches 9 bases. Trimming at V came to 5 bases and at J to 6 bases, leaving 15 bases not matched to a gene. Germline lookup yields CDR1 SGHRS and CDR2 YFSETQ. The CDR3 is made up of 16 amino acids. The CDR3 bases are TGCGCCAGCAGTTCACAGGGGGCCCCATTCGGGGGCGAGCAGTACTTC. This translates into CASSSQGAPFGGEQYF.

The rearrangement links TRBV15 to TRBJ2-7; possible D gene TRBD2, 5 bases. The V end lost 0 bases, the J end lost 7 bases, and 16 bases lay between the germline ends. Germline CDR1 LNHNV, CDR2 YYDKDF (reference sequence). This CDR3 region has 15 residues. Here the CDR3 reads CATSRDNNGVSEQYF. CDR3 bases: TGTGCCACCAGCAGAGATAATAACGGGGTCTCGGAGCAGTACTTC.

The chain uses TRBV11-1 and TRBJ1-2; 10 bases match TRBD1. V lost 1 base and J lost 8; bases outside the gene matches: 7. The length of the CDR3 is 15 residues. CDR1 is SGHAT and CDR2 is FQDESV in the germline V gene (reference sequence). CDR3 in DNA: TGTGCCAGCAGCTTAGAAGCCGGGACAGGGGAAGGCTACACCTTC. It translates to CASSLEAGTGEGYTF.

The chain links TRBV6-5 to TRBJ2-1; the D gene is possibly TRBD1 (6 bases). The CDR3 consists of 15 residues. CDR1 and CDR2 from the germline V gene are MNHEY and SVGAGI. The V end was cut by 7 bases, the J end by 5 bases, with 18 bases between. The CDR3 bases are TGTGCCAGCACCCCCCGTAGGACAGCTGACAATGAGCAGTTCTTC. This encodes CASTPRRTADNEQFF.

In the case of this clone: The same CDR3 is also encoded by other DNA sequences in this sample. The rearrangement links TRBV5-1 to TRBJ2-5; the match to TRBD1 covers 7 bases. The CDR3 loop spans 14 amino acids. Trimming removed 2 bases from V and 3 bases from J; junction bases left unmatched: 4. CDR1 is SGHRS and CDR2 is YFSETQ in the germline V gene. CDR3: CASSFDREKETQYF. The CDR3 DNA is TGCGCCAGCAGCTTTGACAGGGAAAAAGAGACCCAGTACTTC.

The chain uses TRBV5-5 and TRBJ2-7, with 8 bases matching TRBD1. Germline V gene sequence: CDR1 SGHKS, CDR2 YYEKEE (reference sequence). V dropped 3 bases and J dropped 2; count of bases not matched to a gene: 10. The CDR3 length is 16 residues. DNA of the CDR3: TGTGCCAGCAGCTCCGCCAGGGGGCGACGGACCTACGAGCAGTACTTC. This codes for CASSSARGRRTYEQYF.

J is TRBJ2-1 and V is TRBV4-3; D gene uncertain. The CDR3 totals 17 residues. V was clipped by 0 bases and J by 0 bases, with 12 bases between them. Germline-derived CDR1 and CDR2 are LGHNA and YSLEER. CDR3 amino acids: CASSQDDTSASYNEQFF. For the CDR3, the DNA is TGCGCCAGCAGCCAAGATGATACAAGCGCCTCCTACAATGAGCAGTTCTTC.

The chain recombines TRBV19 with TRBJ1-5; 8 bases match TRBD1. The length of the CDR3 is 15 residues. Germline V CDR1 and CDR2: LNHDA, SQIVND (reference sequence). V gave up 1 base and J gave up 5 bases; unmatched junction bases: 4. In DNA form, the CDR3 reads TGTGCCAGTAGTATAGCGGCAGGGGGCCATCAGCCCCAGCATTTT. This sequence encodes CASSIAAGGHQPQHF. The variable domain in full, completed from reference TRBV19 and TRBJ1-5, reads DGGITQSPKYLFRKEGQNVTLSCEQNLNHDAMYWYRQDPGQGLRLIYYSQIVNDFQKGDIAEGYSVSREKKESFPLTVTSAQKNPTAFYLCASSIAAGGHQPQHFGDGTRLSIL.

The chain employs TRBV19 and TRBJ1-5; D possibly corresponds to TRBD1 (5 bases). The germline gives CDR1 LNHDA, CDR2 SQIVND (reference sequence). Trimming took 4 bases from V and 6 from J, leaving 13 bases between them. The CDR3 is made up of 14 amino acids. The CDR3 region has the DNA TGTGCCAGTAGTAAATCATGGGGCGGTCAGCCCCAGCATTTT. It is translated as CASSKSWGGQPQHF.

This sequence joins TRBV5-6 and TRBJ2-3; 12 bases agree with TRBD2. Germline assignment: CDR1 SGHDT and CDR2 YYEEEE. The CDR3 is 16 residues long. J gave up 7 bases and V 0 bases, and 6 bases lay outside the gene matches. The CDR3 protein is CASSLGLAGVVNTQYF. Written as DNA, the CDR3 is TGTGCCAGCAGCTTGGGACTAGCGGGAGTAGTGAATACGCAGTATTTT.

The chain joins TRBV7-2 to TRBJ2-6; 9 bases are shared with TRBD1. Germline-derived CDR1 and CDR2 are SGHTA and FQGNSA. The CDR3 runs to 19 residues. Trimming took 0 bases from V and 2 from J; bases not matched to a gene: 8. The CDR3 region is CASSLAGDRVGPGANVLTF. Written as DNA, the CDR3 is TGTGCCAGCAGCTTAGCGGGGGACAGGGTAGGCCCTGGGGCCAACGTCCTGACTTTC.